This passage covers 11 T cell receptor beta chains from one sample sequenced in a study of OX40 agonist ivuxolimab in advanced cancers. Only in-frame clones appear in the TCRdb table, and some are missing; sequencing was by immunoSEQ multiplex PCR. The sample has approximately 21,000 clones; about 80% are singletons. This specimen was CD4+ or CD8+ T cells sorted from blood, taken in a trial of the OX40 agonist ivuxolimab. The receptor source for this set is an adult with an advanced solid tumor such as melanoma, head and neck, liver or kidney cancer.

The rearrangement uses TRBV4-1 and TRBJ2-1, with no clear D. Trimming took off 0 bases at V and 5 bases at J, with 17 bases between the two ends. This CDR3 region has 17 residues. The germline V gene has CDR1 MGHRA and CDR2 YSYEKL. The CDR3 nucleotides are TGCGCCAGCAGCCAAGATGAGCAGAACTACTACGACAATGAGCAGTTCTTC. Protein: CASSQDEQNYYDNEQFF.

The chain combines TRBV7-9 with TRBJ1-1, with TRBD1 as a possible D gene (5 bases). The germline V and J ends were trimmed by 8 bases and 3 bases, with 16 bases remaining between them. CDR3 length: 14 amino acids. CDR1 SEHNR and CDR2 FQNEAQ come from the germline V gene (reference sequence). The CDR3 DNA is TGTGCCAGCGACAGTCTCCCTGAGGACACTGAAGCTTTCTTT. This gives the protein CASDSLPEDTEAFF.

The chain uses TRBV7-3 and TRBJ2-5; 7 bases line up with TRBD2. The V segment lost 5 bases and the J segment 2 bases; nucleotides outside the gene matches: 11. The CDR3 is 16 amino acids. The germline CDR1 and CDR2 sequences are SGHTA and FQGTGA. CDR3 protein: CASSPPIAGQQETQYF. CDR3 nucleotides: TGTGCCAGCAGCCCCCCGATAGCGGGCCAACAAGAGACCCAGTACTTC.

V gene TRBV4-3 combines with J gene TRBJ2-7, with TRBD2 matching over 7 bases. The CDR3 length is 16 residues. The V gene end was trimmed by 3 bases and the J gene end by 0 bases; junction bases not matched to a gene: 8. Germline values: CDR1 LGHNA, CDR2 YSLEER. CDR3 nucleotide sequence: TGCGCCAGCAGCCAGTCCTCAGGGACTATCTCCTACGAGCAGTACTTC. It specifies CASSQSSGTISYEQYF.

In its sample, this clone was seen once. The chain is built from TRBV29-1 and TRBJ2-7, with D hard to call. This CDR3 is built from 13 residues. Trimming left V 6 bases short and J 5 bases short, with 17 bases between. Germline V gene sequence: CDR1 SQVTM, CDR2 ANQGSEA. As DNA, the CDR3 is TGCAGCGTCCACGCTCCTATTGGAAACGAGCAGTACTTC. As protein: CSVHAPIGNEQYF.

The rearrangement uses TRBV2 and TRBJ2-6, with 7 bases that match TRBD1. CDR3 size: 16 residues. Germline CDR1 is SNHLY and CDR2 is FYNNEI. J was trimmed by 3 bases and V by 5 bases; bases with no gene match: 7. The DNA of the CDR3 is TGTGCCAGCAGTTTGGAAGGGGGCAGTGGGGCCAACGTCCTGACTTTC. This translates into CASSLEGGSGANVLTF.

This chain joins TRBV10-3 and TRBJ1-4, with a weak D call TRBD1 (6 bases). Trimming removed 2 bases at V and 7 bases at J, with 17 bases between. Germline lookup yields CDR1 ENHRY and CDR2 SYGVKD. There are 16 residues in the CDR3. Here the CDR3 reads CAISETEQGLSEKLFF. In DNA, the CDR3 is TGTGCCATCAGTGAGACCGAACAGGGATTGAGTGAAAAACTGTTTTTT.

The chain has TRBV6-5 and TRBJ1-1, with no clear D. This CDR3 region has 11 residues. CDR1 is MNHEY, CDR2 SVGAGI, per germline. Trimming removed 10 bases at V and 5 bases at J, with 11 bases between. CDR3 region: CATYISTEAFF. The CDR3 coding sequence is TGTGCCACATACATCAGTACTGAAGCTTTCTTT.

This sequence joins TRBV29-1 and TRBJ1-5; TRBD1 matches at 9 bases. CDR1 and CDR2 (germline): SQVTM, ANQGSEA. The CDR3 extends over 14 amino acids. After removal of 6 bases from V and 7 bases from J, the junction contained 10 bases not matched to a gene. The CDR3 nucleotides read TGCAGCGTGGTGACAGGGGGGTCGGAACAGCCCCAGCATTTT. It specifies CSVVTGGSEQPQHF.

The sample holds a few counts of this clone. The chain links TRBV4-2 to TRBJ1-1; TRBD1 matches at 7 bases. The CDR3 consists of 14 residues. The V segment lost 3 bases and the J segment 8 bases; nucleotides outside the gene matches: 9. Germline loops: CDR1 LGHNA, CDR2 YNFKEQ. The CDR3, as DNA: TGTGCCAGCAGCCAGGACACAGGGGCCGACGAAGCTTTCTTT. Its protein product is CASSQDTGADEAFF.

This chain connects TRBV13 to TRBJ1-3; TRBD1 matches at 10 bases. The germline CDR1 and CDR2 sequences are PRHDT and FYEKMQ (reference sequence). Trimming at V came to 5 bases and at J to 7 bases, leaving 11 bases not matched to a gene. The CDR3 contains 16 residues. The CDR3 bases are TGTGCCAGCAGCCCGGCCCGGACAGGGGGACGGAACACCATATATTTT. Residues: CASSPARTGGRNTIYF.